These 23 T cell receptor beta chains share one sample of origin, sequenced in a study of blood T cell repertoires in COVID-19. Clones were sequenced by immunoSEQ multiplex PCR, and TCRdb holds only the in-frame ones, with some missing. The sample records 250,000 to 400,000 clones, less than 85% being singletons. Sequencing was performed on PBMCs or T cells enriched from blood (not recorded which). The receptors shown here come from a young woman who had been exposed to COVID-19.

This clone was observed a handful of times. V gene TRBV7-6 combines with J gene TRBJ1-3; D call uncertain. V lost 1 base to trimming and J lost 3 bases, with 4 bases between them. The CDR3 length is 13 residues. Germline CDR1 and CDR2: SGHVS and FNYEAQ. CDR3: CASSLDLGNTIYF. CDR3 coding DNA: TGTGCCAGCAGCTTAGATCTTGGAAACACCATATATTTT. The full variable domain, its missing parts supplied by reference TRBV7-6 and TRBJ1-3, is GAGVSQSPRYKVTKRGQDVALRCDPISGHVSLYWYRQALGQGPEFLTYFNYEAQQDKSGLPNDRFSAERPEGSISTLTIQRTEQRDSAMYRCASSLDLGNTIYFGEGSWLTVV.

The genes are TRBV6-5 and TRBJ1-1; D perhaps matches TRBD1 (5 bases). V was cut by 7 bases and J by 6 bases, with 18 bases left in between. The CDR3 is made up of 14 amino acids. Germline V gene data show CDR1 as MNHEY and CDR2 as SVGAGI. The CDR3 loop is CASTYHRWWPEAFF. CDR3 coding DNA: TGTGCCAGCACCTACCACAGGTGGTGGCCTGAAGCTTTCTTT.

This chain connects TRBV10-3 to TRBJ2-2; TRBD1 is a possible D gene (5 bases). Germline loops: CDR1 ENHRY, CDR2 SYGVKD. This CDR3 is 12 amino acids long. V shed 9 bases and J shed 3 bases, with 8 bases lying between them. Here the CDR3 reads CAIKGDTGELFF. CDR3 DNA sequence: TGTGCCATTAAAGGGGACACCGGGGAGCTGTTTTTT.

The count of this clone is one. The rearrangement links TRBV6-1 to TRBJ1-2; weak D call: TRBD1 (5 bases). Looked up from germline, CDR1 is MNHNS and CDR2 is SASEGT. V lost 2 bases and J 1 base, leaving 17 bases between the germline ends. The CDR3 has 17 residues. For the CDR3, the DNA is TGTGCCAGCAGTGAAAGGGGTCAGGGCCGAAATAACTATGGCTACACCTTC. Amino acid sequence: CASSERGQGRNNYGYTF.

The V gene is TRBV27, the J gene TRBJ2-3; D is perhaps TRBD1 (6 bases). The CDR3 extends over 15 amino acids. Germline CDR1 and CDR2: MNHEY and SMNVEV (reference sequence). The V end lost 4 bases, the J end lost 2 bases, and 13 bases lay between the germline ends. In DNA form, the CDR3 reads TGTGCCAGCAGTTCACGGACAGACCACACAGATACGCAGTATTTT. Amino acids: CASSSRTDHTDTQYF.

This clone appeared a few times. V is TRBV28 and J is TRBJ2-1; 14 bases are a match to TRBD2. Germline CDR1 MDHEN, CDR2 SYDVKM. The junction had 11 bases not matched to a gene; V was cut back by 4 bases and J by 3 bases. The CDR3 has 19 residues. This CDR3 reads CASSSPPGLAGDRYNEQFF. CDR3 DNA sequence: TGTGCCAGCAGTTCCCCGCCGGGACTAGCGGGAGACCGCTACAATGAGCAGTTCTTC.

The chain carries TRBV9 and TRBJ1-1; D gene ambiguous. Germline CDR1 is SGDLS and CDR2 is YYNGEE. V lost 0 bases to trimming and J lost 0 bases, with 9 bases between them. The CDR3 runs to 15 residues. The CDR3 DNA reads TGTGCCAGCAGCGTAGGGAACAGTCTGAACACTGAAGCTTTCTTT. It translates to CASSVGNSLNTEAFF.

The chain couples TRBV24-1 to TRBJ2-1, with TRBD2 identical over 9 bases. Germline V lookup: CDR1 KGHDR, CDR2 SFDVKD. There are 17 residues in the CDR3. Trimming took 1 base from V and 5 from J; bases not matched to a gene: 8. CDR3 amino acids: CATSDFGRGGIHNEQFF. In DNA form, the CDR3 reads TGTGCCACCAGTGATTTTGGGCGGGGGGGGATTCACAATGAGCAGTTCTTC.

DNA for the CDR3: TGTGCCAGCCTTCGGGACTCAACCTACGAGCAGTACTTC. Protein product: CASLRDSTYEQYF. The gene calls are TRBV2 and TRBJ2-7, with D possibly TRBD2 on 6 matching bases. The germline V gene encodes CDR1 SNHLY and CDR2 FYNNEI. CDR3 length: 13 amino acids. Deletions cut 8 bases from V and 2 bases from J, with 13 bases between.

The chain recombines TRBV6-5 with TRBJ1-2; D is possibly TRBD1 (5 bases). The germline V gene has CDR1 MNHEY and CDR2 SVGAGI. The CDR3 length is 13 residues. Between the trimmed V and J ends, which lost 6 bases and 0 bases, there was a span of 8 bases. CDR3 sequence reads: CASRQASNYGYTF. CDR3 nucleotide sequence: TGTGCCAGCAGACAGGCCTCTAACTATGGCTACACCTTC.

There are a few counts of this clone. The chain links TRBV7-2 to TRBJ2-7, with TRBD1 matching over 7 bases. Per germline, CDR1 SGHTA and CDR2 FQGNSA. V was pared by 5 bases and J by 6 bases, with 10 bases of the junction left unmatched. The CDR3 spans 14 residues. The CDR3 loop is CASSNRDSASEQYF. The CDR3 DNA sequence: TGTGCCAGCAGCAATCGGGACAGCGCCAGCGAGCAGTACTTC.

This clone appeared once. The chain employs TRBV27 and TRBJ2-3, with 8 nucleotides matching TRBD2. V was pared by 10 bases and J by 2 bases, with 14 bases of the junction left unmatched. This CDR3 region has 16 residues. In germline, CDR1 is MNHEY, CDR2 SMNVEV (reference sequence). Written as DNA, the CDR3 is TGTGCCACCTCGAACCGAGCGGGAGAGAACACAGATACGCAGTATTTT. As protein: CATSNRAGENTDTQYF.

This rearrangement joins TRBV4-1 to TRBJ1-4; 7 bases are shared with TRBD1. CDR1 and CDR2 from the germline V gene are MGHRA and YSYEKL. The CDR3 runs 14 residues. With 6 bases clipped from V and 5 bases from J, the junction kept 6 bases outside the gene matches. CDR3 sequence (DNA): TGCGCCAGCAGTCCCGGGACAGCCAATGAAAAACTGTTTTTT. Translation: CASSPGTANEKLFF.

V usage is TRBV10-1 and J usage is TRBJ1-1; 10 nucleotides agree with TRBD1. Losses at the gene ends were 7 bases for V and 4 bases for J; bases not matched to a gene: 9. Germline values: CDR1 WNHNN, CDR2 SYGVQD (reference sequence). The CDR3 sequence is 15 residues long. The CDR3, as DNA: TGCGCCAGCACCCGGACAGGGGGGGACGCCACTGAAGCTTTCTTT. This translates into CASTRTGGDATEAFF.

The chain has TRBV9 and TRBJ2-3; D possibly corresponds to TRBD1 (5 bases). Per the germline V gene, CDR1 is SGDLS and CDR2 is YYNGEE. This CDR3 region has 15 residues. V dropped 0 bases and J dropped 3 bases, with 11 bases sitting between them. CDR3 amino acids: CASSVAIQATDTQYF. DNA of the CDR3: TGTGCCAGCAGCGTAGCCATACAGGCTACAGATACGCAGTATTTT.

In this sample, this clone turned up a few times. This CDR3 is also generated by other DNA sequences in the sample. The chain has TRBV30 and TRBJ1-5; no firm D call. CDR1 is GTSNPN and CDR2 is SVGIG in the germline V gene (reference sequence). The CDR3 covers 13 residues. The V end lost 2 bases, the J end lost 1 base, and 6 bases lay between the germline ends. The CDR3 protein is CAWSSRSNQPQHF. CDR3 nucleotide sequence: TGTGCCTGGAGTTCGCGGAGCAATCAGCCCCAGCATTTT.

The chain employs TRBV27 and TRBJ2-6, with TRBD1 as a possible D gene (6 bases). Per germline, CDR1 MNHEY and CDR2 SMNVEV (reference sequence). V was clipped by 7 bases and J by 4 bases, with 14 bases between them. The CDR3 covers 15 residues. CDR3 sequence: CASTGTGPGANVLTF. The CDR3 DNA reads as TGTGCCAGCACCGGCACAGGGCCCGGGGCCAACGTCCTGACTTTC.

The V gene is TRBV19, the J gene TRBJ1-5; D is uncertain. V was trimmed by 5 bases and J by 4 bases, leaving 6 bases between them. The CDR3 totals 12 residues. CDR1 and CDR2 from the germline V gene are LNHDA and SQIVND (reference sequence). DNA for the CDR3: TGTGCCAGTAGTTTACTAAATCAGCCCCAGCATTTT. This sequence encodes CASSLLNQPQHF.

This CDR3 reads CASMGQADSYNEQFF. The CDR3 DNA reads as TGTGCCAGCATGGGTCAGGCAGATTCCTACAATGAGCAGTTCTTC. The rearrangement links TRBV7-9 to TRBJ2-1, with no clear D. CDR1 and CDR2 from the germline V gene are SEHNR and FQNEAQ (reference sequence). V lost 7 bases to trimming and J lost 1 base, with 14 bases between them. The CDR3 sequence is 15 residues long.

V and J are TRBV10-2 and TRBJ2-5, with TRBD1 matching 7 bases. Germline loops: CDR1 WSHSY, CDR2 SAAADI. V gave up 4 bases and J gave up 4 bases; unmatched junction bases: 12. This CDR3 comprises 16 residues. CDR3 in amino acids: CASSGMGQPPRETQYF. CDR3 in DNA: TGCGCCAGCAGTGGGATGGGACAGCCACCTCGAGAGACCCAGTACTTC.

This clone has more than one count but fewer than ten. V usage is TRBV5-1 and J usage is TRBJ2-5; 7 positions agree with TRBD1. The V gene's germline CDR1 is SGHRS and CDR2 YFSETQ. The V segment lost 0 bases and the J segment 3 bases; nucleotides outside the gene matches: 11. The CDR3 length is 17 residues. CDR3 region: CASSLGGQQGPKETQYF. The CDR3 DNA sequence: TGCGCCAGCAGCTTGGGGGGACAGCAAGGCCCGAAAGAGACCCAGTACTTC.

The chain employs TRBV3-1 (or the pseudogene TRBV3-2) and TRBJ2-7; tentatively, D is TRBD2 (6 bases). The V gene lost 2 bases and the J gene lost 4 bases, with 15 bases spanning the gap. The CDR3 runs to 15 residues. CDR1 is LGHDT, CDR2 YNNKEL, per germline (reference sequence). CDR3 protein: CASSQTSRGIYEQYF. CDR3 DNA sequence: TGTGCCAGCAGCCAAACCTCCCGGGGGATTTACGAGCAGTACTTC.

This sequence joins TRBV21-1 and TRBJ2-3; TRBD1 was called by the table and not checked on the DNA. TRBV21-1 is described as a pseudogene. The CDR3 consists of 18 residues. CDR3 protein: CASSPPGQGARGTDTQYF. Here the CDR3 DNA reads TGTGCCAGCAGCCCGCCGGGACAGGGGGCGCGGGGCACAGATACGCAGTATTTT.